The rows below give T cell receptor beta chains drawn from one sample of a study of CD8 T cells in Susac syndrome. TCRdb redid the calling of the immunoSEQ multiplex PCR reads with MiXCR, one entry per CDR3 protein. The sample has approximately 150,000 distinct CDR3 sequences; approximately 90% are singletons. Sequencing was done on a sample of CD4+ T cells from PBMCs. Every receptor here comes from a human donor in good health. Both conserved end residues are part of each CDR3. The D gene is left open where the match is weak. Size values are once, few and many counts, or a class for expanded clones, and some rows have none.

J gene | V gene | D gene | clone size | CDR3 DNA | CDR3 protein
TRBJ2-2 | TRBV29-1 | TRBD1 | - | TGCAGCGTTTCCCAAACAGGGGGCGAGGGTCTAGCAAACACCGGGGAGCTGTTTTTT | CSVSQTGGEGLANTGELFF
TRBJ2-3 | TRBV18 | TRBD1 | - | TGTGCCAGCTCACCCTCGACAGGGCTCAGCACAGATACGCAGTATTTT | CASSPSTGLSTDTQYF
TRBJ2-5 | TRBV28 | TRBD2 | - | TGTGCCAGCACCCTCGGGATAGCGGGAGTAGGAGAGACCCAGTACTTC | CASTLGIAGVGETQYF
TRBJ2-1 | TRBV7-2 | TRBD1 | - | TGTGCCAGCAGCTTAGCAAGGCCAGGGGGGCAGTTCTTC | CASSLARPGGQFF
TRBJ1-1 | TRBV14 | - | once | TGTGCCAGCAGCCAAGTGGGGGTTGACACTGAAGCTTTCTTT | CASSQVGVDTEAFF
TRBJ2-2 | TRBV20-1 | - | - | TGCAGTGCTAAGGGACAGAACACCGGGGAGCTGTTTTTT | CSAKGQNTGELFF
TRBJ2-3 | TRBV20-1 | TRBD2 | - | TGCAGTGCTAGAGCCCGGGGGGGTTTTCGCACAGATACGCAGTATTTT | CSARARGGFRTDTQYF
TRBJ1-2 | TRBV12-3/TRBV12-4 | TRBD1 | once | TGTGCCAGCAGTCCCGGGACAGGTTCGTATGGCTACACCTTC | CASSPGTGSYGYTF
TRBJ2-5 | TRBV10-3 | - | - | TGTGCCACCGGTGGGACCCTTCAAGAGACCCAGTACTTC | CATGGTLQETQYF
TRBJ2-1 | TRBV5-1 | - | - | TGCGCCAGCAGCTTGGCTTGGGGTGCCATCAATGAGCAGTTCTTC | CASSLAWGAINEQFF
TRBJ2-7 | TRBV30 | TRBD2 | few | TGTGCCTGGATTCGAGGGACTAGCTCCTACGAGCAGTACTTC | CAWIRGTSSYEQYF
TRBJ1-1 | TRBV6-6 | - | once | TGTGCCAGCAGTTACGAGGGGGGGGACACTGAAGCTTTCTTT | CASSYEGGDTEAFF
TRBJ2-1 | TRBV15 | - | - | TGTGCCACCAGCAGAGGCCAAATACAAGGGGATGAGCAGTTCTTC | CATSRGQIQGDEQFF
TRBJ1-1 | TRBV3-1 | TRBD1 | - | TGTGCCAGCAGCTACCACAGGGGTGGCACTGAAGCTTTCTTT | CASSYHRGGTEAFF
TRBJ2-2 | TRBV29-1 | TRBD1 | - | TGCAGCGGAGCCGGGACAGCTTTTGGGGAGCTGTTTTTT | CSGAGTAFGELFF
TRBJ2-2 | TRBV5-6 | - | - | TGTGCCAGCAGCGTGAACACCGGGGAGCTGTTTTTT | CASSVNTGELFF
TRBJ1-3 | TRBV20-1 | - | - | TGCAGTGCCCCGGCCTCTACGGCCGGAAACACCATATATTTT | CSAPASTAGNTIYF
TRBJ2-2 | TRBV20-1 | - | - | TGCAGTGCCCGAGAGGGGGGTTCGAACACCGGGGAGCTGTTTTTT | CSAREGGSNTGELFF
TRBJ2-7 | TRBV18 | TRBD1 | - | TGTGCCAGCTCACCTGTGAATACAGGGGGCCACGAGCAGTACTTC | CASSPVNTGGHEQYF
TRBJ2-2 | TRBV19 | - | - | TGTGCCAGTAGTATTCCGGTCCACACCGGGGAGCTGTTTTTT | CASSIPVHTGELFF
TRBJ1-2 | TRBV25-1 | - | - | TGTGCCAGCAGTGAATTGAGGCAGGACTATGGCTACACCTTC | CASSELRQDYGYTF
TRBJ2-7 | TRBV9 | TRBD2 | - | TGTGCCAGCAGCGATCGGCTAGCGGGAGGGGTGTACGAGCAGTACTTC | CASSDRLAGGVYEQYF
TRBJ1-2 | TRBV5-1 | - | - | TGCGCCAGCAGCTTGGATGTAGTTGGGGGAAAGGGCTACACCTTC | CASSLDVVGGKGYTF
TRBJ1-1 | TRBV15 | TRBD1 | - | TGTGCCACCAGCAGAGGAGGGACAGGGGGCACTGAAGCTTTCTTT | CATSRGGTGGTEAFF
TRBJ1-4 | TRBV7-2 | - | once | TGTGCCAGCAGCTTAGGAGGCAGGGGTGGGGGTGAAAAACTGTTTTTT | CASSLGGRGGGEKLFF
TRBJ2-1 | TRBV5-1 | - | - | TGCGCCAGCAGCTTGTACGGGACCAAAGATGAGCAGTTCTTC | CASSLYGTKDEQFF
TRBJ2-3 | TRBV29-1 | - | - | TGCAGCGCAGCGACTAGCACAGATACGCAGTATTTT | CSAATSTDTQYF
TRBJ2-2 | TRBV3-1 | TRBD2 | - | TGTGCCAGCAGCCAACCTAGGACTAGCGGGAGGGCTGCTCGCACCGGGGAGCTGTTTTTT | CASSQPRTSGRAARTGELFF
TRBJ1-6 | TRBV18 | TRBD1 | - | TGTGCCAGCTCACCGGGACAGGGGTCGAATCCCCTCCACTTT | CASSPGQGSNPLHF
TRBJ2-4 | TRBV5-1 | - | - | TGCGCCAGCAGCTATGGAACAGGGGGGGGAAACATTCAGTACTTC | CASSYGTGGGNIQYF
TRBJ1-2 | TRBV29-1 | - | - | TGCAGCGTTACGAGAGGGGGGGGCGGTCCCTATGGCTACACCTTC | CSVTRGGGGPYGYTF
TRBJ1-1 | TRBV3-1 | - | once | TGTGCCAGCAGCCCCAGGGGAAGAGACACTGAAGCTTTCTTT | CASSPRGRDTEAFF
TRBJ1-5 | TRBV28 | - | - | TGTGCCAGCAGTTTAATCTCAGGGGATCAGCCCCAGCATTTT | CASSLISGDQPQHF
TRBJ2-7 | TRBV11-1 | TRBD2 | - | TGTGCCAGCAGCTTAGGGAATGCCGGGGGGTACGAGCAGTACTTC | CASSLGNAGGYEQYF
TRBJ2-3 | TRBV20-1 | - | - | TGCAGTGCTAGAGATGGGCCGGCGACTCAGTATTTT | CSARDGPATQYF
TRBJ1-2 | TRBV7-2 | TRBD1 | - | TGTGCCAGCAGCCTCCAGACAGGGCCTTATGGCTACACCTTC | CASSLQTGPYGYTF
TRBJ1-2 | TRBV2 | - | - | TGTGCCAGCAGTGCCGGGACTAACTATGGCTACACCTTC | CASSAGTNYGYTF
TRBJ1-5 | TRBV7-9 | - | - | TGTGCCAGCAGCTTAGAGGGAGGAGGCAATCAGCCCCAGCATTTT | CASSLEGGGNQPQHF
TRBJ1-1 | TRBV7-8 | - | once | TGTGCCAGCAGCTTAGTGTCCAGGATGAACACTGAAGCTTTCTTT | CASSLVSRMNTEAFF
TRBJ2-2 | TRBV5-1 | - | - | TGCGCCAGCAGCTCTAACAGGGAAACGAACACCGGGGAGCTGTTTTTT | CASSSNRETNTGELFF
TRBJ2-3 | TRBV20-1 | TRBD2 | - | TGCAGTGCTCAACCTAGCGGGAGGATAGATACGCAGTATTTT | CSAQPSGRIDTQYF
TRBJ2-5 | TRBV20-1 | - | - | TGCAGTGCTAGGACAGTTACACAAGAGACCCAGTACTTC | CSARTVTQETQYF
TRBJ1-2 | TRBV2 | - | - | TGTGCCAGCAGTGAAGCTAGCCGGATGTATGGCTACACCTTC | CASSEASRMYGYTF
TRBJ1-5 | TRBV27 | - | - | TGTGCCAGCCGACATGCAAAACAGGCGAACCAAGTCAATCAGCCCCAGCATTTT | CASRHAKQANQVNQPQHF
TRBJ1-6 | TRBV27 | - | - | TGTGCCAGCAGTATCCGGGCCCAGGTCACCCTCCACTTT | CASSIRAQVTLHF
TRBJ2-2 | TRBV18 | - | - | TGTGCCAGCTCACCGTTGAACCCCACCGGGGAGCTGTTTTTT | CASSPLNPTGELFF
TRBJ2-5 | TRBV6-2/TRBV6-3 | TRBD2 | few | TGTGCCAGCAGTTACTTCGGGACTAGCGGGCTACAAGAGACCCAGTACTTC | CASSYFGTSGLQETQYF
TRBJ2-2 | TRBV11-2 | - | - | TGTGCCAGCAGAGGACCCCGGGGCACCGGGGAGCTGTTTTTT | CASRGPRGTGELFF
TRBJ2-3 | TRBV5-6 | - | - | TGTGCCAGCAGCTTGGGGAGGAATACGCAGTATTTT | CASSLGRNTQYF
TRBJ2-7 | TRBV28 | TRBD2 | - | TGTGCCAGCAGGCTAGCGGGAGTGTCCTACGAGCAGTACTTC | CASRLAGVSYEQYF
TRBJ1-5 | TRBV28 | - | once | TGTGCCAGCAGACTGGGGGGAAGCAATCAGCCCCAGCATTTT | CASRLGGSNQPQHF
TRBJ2-5 | TRBV7-7 | TRBD2 | - | TGTGCTAGCAGCTTAGGGGGACTAGCGGGAGTAGAGACCCAGTACTTC | CASSLGGLAGVETQYF
TRBJ2-7 | TRBV28 | - | - | TGTGCCACTAACCGGGGCCCTTCCTACGAGCAGTACTTC | CATNRGPSYEQYF
TRBJ2-7 | TRBV2 | - | - | TGTGCCAGCAGTCTCTCCCACGAGCAGTACTTC | CASSLSHEQYF
TRBJ2-1 | TRBV5-1 | TRBD1 | once | TGCGCCAGCAGCTTGAATCGGGCTTTCCGGGACAGGCAGTTCTTC | CASSLNRAFRDRQFF
TRBJ1-2 | TRBV2 | - | - | TGTGCCAGCAGAAGAGACCAAACTAACTATGGCTACACCTTC | CASRRDQTNYGYTF
TRBJ1-2 | TRBV3-1 | - | - | TGTGCCAGCAGCCAAGAAATCGACAGATCTCTGGGCGGCTACACCTTC | CASSQEIDRSLGGYTF
TRBJ1-1 | TRBV7-2 | - | - | TGTGCCAGCAGCTTAAACGGCTTTACTGAAGCTTTCTTT | CASSLNGFTEAFF
TRBJ2-3 | TRBV18 | - | - | TGTGCCAGCTCACCTTTCGCTCGGGGGAGCACAGATACGCAGTATTTT | CASSPFARGSTDTQYF